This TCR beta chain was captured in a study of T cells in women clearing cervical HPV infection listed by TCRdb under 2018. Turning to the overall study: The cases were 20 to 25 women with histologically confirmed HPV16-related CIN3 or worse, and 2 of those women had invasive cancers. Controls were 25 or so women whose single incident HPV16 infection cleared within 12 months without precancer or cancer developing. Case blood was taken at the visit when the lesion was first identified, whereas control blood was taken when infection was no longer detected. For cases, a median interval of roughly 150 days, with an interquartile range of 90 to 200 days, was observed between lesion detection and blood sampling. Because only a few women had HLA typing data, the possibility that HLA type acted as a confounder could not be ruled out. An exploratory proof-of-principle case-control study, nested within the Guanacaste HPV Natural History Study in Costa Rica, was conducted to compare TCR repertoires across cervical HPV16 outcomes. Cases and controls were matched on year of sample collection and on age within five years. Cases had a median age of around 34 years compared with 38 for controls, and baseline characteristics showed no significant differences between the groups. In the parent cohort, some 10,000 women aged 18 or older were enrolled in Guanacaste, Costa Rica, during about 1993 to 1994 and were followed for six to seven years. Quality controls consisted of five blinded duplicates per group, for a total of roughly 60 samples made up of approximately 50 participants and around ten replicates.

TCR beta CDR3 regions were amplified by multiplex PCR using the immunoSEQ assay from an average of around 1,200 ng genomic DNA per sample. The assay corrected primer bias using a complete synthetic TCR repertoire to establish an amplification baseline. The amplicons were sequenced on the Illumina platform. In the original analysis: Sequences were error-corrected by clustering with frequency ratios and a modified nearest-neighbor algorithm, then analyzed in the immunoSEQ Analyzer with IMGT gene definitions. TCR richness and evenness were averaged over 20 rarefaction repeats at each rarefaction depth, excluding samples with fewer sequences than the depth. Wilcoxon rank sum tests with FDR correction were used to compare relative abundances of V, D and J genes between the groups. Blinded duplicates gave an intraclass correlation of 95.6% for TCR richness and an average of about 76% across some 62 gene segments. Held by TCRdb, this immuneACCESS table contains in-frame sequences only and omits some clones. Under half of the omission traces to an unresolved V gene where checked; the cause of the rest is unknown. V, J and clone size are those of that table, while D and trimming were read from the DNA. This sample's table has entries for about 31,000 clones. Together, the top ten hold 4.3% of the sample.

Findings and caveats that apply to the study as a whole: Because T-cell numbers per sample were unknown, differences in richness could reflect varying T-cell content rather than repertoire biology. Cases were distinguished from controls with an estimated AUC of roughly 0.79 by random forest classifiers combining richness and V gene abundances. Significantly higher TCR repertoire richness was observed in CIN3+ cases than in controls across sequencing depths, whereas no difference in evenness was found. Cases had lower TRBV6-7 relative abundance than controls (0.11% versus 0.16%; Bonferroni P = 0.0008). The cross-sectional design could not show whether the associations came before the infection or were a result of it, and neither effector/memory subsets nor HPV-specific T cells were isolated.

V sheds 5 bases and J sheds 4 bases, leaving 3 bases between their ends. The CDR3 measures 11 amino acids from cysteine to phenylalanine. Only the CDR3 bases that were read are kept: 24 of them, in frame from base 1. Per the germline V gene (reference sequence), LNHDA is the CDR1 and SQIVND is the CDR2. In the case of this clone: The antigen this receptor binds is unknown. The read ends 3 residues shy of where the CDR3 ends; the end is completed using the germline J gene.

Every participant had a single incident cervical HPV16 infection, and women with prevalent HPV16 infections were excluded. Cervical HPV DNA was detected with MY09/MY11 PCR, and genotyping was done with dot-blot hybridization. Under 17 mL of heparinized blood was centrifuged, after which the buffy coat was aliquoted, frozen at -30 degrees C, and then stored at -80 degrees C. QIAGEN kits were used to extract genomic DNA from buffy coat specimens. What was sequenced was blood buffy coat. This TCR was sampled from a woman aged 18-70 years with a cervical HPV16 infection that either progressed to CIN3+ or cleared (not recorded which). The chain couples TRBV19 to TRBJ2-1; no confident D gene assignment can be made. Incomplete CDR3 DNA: TGTGCCAGTAGTCTTTACAATGAG. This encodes CASSLYNE. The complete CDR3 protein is CASSLYNEQFF.